What follows is one TCR beta chain and its context. The sample originates from a study of blood T cell repertoires in COVID-19. Study context: Acute and convalescent COVID-19 specimens originated in the United States, Italy and Spain. Sources were T cells, B-cell-depleted T cells, or PBMCs; the material itself was cDNA or gDNA.

Germline V gene data show CDR1 as SGDLS and CDR2 as YYNGEE. This CDR3 region has 16 residues. Deletions cut 0 bases from V and 2 bases from J, with 9 bases between. Which cohort a participant joined came from the clinical history participants gave. Recovered Cohort 3 donors showed two negative PCRs, clearance, or symptom resolution. The method was immunoSEQ multiplex PCR; TCRdb's version includes in-frame clones alone and lacks a portion of them. Of about 130,000 clones in the sample, about 80% were seen once. The source material was PBMCs or T cells enriched from blood (not recorded which). The chain carries TRBV9 and TRBJ2-6; a possible D gene is TRBD1 (5 bases). This receptor was taken from a man aged 45-65 years who had recovered from COVID-19. CDR3 amino acids: CASSVVGRAGANVLTF. Written as DNA, the CDR3 is TGTGCCAGCAGCGTAGTTGGCAGGGCTGGGGCCAACGTCCTGACTTTC.